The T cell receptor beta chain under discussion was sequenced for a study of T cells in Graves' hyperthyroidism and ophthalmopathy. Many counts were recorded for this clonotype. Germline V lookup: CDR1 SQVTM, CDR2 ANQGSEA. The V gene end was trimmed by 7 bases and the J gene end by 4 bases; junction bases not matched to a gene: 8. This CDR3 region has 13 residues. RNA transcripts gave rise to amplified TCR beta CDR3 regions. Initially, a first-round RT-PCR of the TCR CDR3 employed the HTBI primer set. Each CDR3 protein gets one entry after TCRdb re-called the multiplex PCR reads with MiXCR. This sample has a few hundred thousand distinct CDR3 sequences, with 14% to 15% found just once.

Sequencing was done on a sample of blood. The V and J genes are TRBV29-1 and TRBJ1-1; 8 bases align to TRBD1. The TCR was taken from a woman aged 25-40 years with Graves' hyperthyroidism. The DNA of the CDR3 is TGCAGCGGGAGACAGGGGTACGGCACTGAAGCTTTCTTT. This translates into CSGRQGYGTEAFF.